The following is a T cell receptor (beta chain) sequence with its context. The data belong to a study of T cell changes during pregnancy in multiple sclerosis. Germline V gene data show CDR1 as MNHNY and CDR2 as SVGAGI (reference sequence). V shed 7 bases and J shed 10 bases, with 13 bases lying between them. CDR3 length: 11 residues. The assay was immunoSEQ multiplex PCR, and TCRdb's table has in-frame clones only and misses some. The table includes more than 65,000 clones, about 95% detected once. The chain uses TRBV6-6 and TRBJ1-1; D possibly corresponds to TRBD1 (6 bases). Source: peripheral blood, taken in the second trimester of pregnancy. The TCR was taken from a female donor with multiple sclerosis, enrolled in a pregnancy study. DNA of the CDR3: TGTGCCAGCACAGCGGACAGTCGAGCTTTCTTT. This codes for CASTADSRAFF.